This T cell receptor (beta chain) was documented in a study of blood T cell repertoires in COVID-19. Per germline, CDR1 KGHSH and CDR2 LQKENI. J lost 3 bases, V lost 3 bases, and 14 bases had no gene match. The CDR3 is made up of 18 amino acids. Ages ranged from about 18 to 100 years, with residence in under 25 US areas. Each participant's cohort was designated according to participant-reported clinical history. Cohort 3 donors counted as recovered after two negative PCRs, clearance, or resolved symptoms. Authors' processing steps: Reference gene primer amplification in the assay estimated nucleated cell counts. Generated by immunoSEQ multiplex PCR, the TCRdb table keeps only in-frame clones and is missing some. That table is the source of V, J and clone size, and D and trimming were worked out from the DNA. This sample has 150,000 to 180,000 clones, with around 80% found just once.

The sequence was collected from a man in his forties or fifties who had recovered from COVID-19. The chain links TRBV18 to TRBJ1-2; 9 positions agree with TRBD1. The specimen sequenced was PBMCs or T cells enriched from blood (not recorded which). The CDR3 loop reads CASSPDRGDVHRDYGYTF. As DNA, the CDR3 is TGTGCCAGCTCACCGGACAGGGGTGATGTACACCGGGACTATGGCTACACCTTC. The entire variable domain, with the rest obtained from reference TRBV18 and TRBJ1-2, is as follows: NAGVMQNPRHLVRRRGQEARLRCSPMKGHSHVYWYRQLPEEGLKFMVYLQKENIIDESGMPKERFSAEFPKEGPSILRIQQVVRGDSAAYFCASSPDRGDVHRDYGYTFGSGTRLTVV.